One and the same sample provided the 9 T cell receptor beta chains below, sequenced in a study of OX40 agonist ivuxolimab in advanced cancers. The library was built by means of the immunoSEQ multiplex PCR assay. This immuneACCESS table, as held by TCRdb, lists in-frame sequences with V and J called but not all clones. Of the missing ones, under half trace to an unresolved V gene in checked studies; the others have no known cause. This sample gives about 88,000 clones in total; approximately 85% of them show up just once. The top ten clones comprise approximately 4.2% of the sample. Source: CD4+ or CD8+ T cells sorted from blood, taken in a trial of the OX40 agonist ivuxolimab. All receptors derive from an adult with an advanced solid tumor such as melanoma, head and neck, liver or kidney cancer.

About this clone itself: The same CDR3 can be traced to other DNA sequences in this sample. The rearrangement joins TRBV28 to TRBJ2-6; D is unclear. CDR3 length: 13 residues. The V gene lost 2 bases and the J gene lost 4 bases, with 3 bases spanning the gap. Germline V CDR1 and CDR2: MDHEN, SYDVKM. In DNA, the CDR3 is TGTGCCAGCAGTTTAGGCGGGGCCAACGTCCTGACTTTC. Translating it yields CASSLGGANVLTF.

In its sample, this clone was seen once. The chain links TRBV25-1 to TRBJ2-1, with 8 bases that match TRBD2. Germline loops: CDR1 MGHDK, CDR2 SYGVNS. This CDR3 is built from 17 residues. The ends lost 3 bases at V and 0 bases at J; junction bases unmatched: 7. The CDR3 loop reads CASSDGRRGDSYNEQFF. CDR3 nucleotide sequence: TGTGCCAGCAGTGACGGCCGGCGGGGGGACTCCTACAATGAGCAGTTCTTC.

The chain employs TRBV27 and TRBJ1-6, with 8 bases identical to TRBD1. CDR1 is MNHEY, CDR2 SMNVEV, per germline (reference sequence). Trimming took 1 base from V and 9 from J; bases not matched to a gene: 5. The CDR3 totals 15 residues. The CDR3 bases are TGTGCCAGCAGTTTATTGACAGGGGCTCCTTCACCCCTCCACTTT. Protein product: CASSLLTGAPSPLHF.

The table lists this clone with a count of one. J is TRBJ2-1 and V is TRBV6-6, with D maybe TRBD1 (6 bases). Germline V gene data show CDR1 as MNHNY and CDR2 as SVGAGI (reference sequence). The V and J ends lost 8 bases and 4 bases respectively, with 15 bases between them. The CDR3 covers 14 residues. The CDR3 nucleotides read TGTGCCAGCTCCGGGACATCCCCATACAATGAGCAGTTCTTC. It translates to CASSGTSPYNEQFF.

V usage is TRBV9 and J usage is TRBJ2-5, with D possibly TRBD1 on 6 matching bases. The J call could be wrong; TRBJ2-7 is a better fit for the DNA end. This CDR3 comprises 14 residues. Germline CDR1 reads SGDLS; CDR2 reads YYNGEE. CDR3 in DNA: TGTGCCAGCAGCGCCTACAGGGACTCCTACGAGCAGTACTTC. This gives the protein CASSAYRDSYEQYF.

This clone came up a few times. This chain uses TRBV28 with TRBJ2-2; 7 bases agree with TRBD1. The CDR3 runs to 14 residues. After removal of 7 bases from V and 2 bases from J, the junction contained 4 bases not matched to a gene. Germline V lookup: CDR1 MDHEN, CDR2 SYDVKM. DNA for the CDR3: TGTGCCAGCACGACAGGGCGTAACACCGGGGAGCTGTTTTTT. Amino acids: CASTTGRNTGELFF. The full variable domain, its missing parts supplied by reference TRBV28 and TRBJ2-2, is DVKVTQSSRYLVKRTGEKVFLECVQDMDHENMFWYRQDPGLGLRLIYFSYDVKMKEKGDIPEGYSVSREKKERFSLILESASTNQTSMYLCASTTGRNTGELFFGEGSRLTVL.

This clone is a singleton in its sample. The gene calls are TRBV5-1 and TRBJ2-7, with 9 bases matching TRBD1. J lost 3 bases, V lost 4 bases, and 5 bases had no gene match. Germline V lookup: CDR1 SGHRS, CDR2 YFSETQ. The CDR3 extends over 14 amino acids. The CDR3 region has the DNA TGCGCCAGCAGCATACGACAGGGGGTCTACGAGCAGTACTTC. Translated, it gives CASSIRQGVYEQYF. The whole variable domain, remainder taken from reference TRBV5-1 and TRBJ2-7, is KAGVTQTPRYLIKTRGQQVTLSCSPISGHRSVSWYQQTPGQGLQFLFEYFSETQRNKGNFPGRFSGRQFSNSRSEMNVSTLELGDSALYLCASSIRQGVYEQYFGPGTRLTVT.

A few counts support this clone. CDR3 in DNA: TGTGCCACCAGCAGAGATGGGGGCTCCTCGGAAGATGAGCAGTTCTTC. The encoded protein is CATSRDGGSSEDEQFF. The rearrangement uses TRBV15 and TRBJ2-1, with D possibly matching TRBD1 (6 bases). The CDR3 totals 16 residues. CDR1 and CDR2 from the germline V gene are LNHNV and YYDKDF (reference sequence). V shed 0 bases and J shed 8 bases, with 17 bases lying between them.

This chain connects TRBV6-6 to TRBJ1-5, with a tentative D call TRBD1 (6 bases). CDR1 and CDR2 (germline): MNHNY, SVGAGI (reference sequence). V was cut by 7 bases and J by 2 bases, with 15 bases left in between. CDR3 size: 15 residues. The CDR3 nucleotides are TGTGCCAGCACCCCGGGGGGCGAAGGCAATCAGCCCCAGCATTTT. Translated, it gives CASTPGGEGNQPQHF.